This entry lists 17 T cell receptor beta chains sequenced from one sample in a study of cytomegalovirus exposure and HLA in healthy donors. 13 Jbeta primers and 60 Vbeta primers were used for the PCR. TCRdb keeps only in-frame clones here, not all; method: immunoSEQ multiplex PCR. The table records 200,000 or so clones, 75% to 90% of them present only once. The sequenced sample was PBMCs. The origin of the receptors is a man between 35 and 55 years old in good health and CMV-seropositive.

The J gene is TRBJ2-1, the V gene TRBV29-1, with TRBD2 matching 11 bases. This CDR3 comprises 12 residues. The junction had 1 base not matched to a gene; V was cut back by 7 bases and J by 5 bases. Germline assignment: CDR1 SQVTM and CDR2 ANQGSEA. In nucleotides, the CDR3 is TGCAGCGGGGGACTAGCGGACAATGAGCAGTTCTTC. Translation: CSGGLADNEQFF.

This chain links TRBV19 with TRBJ2-7; D ambiguous. Germline-derived CDR1 and CDR2 are LNHDA and SQIVND (reference sequence). With 5 bases removed from V and 3 bases from J, the gap between germline ends came to 5 bases. This CDR3 is built from 11 residues. CDR3 bases: TGTGCCAGTAGTTCCAGCTACGAGCAGTACTTC. This sequence encodes CASSSSYEQYF.

This clone was seen a few times. V is TRBV5-5 and J is TRBJ1-2; D perhaps matches TRBD1 (5 bases). The germline gives CDR1 SGHKS, CDR2 YYEKEE (reference sequence). The CDR3 runs to 14 residues. V lost 5 bases and J 2 bases, leaving 13 bases between the germline ends. CDR3 sequence (DNA): TGTGCCAGCAGGAAACAGGAGAGAAACTATGGCTACACCTTC. Translation gives CASRKQERNYGYTF.

This chain uses TRBV9 with TRBJ2-3; 12 bases agree with TRBD2. Germline CDR1 is SGDLS and CDR2 is YYNGEE. J was trimmed by 6 bases and V by 0 bases; bases with no gene match: 8. The CDR3 is made up of 17 amino acids. The CDR3 region is CASSVAASGGAGDTQYF. CDR3 sequence (DNA): TGTGCCAGCAGCGTAGCGGCTAGCGGGGGGGCAGGGGATACGCAGTATTTT.

The chain joins TRBV6-6 to TRBJ1-3, with 8 bases matching TRBD1. V gave up 6 bases and J gave up 2 bases; unmatched junction bases: 6. This CDR3 comprises 15 residues. Germline V gene sequence: CDR1 MNHNY, CDR2 SVGAGI (reference sequence). CDR3: CASSLGQGAGNTIYF. CDR3 DNA: TGTGCCAGCAGCCTCGGACAGGGTGCTGGAAACACCATATATTTT.

The V gene is TRBV5-4, the J gene TRBJ1-2, with 10 bases that match TRBD1. The CDR3 is made up of 15 amino acids. Germline loops: CDR1 SGHNT, CDR2 YYREEE (reference sequence). The V gene end was trimmed by 4 bases and the J gene end by 3 bases; junction bases not matched to a gene: 6. For the CDR3, the DNA is TGTGCCAGCAGCAGAACCGGGACAGGGGACTATGGCTACACCTTC. This encodes CASSRTGTGDYGYTF.

The chain has TRBV5-1 and TRBJ2-5; 7 bases match TRBD2. The CDR3 is made up of 14 amino acids. Germline V gene data show CDR1 as SGHRS and CDR2 as YFSETQ. The ends lost 4 bases at V and 5 bases at J; junction bases unmatched: 8. CDR3 DNA sequence: TGCGCCAGCAGCCTTGGGGGGGGATTGGAGACCCAGTACTTC. This translates into CASSLGGGLETQYF.

The chain uses TRBV29-1 and TRBJ2-1, with 7 bases identical to TRBD2. This CDR3 has 14 amino acids. The junction had 9 bases not matched to a gene; V was cut back by 6 bases and J by 4 bases. The V gene's germline CDR1 is SQVTM and CDR2 ANQGSEA. The CDR3 loop is CSVDPGGRYNEQFF. CDR3 nucleotide sequence: TGCAGCGTCGACCCGGGGGGACGTTACAATGAGCAGTTCTTC.

In the case of this clone: Other DNA sequences within the sample encode an identical CDR3. J is TRBJ2-7 and V is TRBV6-5; 9 positions match TRBD1. Germline assignment: CDR1 MNHEY and CDR2 SVGAGI. The J segment lost 4 bases and the V segment lost 0 bases, leaving 4 bases of the junction unmatched. CDR3 size: 15 residues. The CDR3 loop is CASSYSRDRVYEQYF. CDR3 nucleotide sequence: TGTGCCAGCAGTTACTCTAGGGACAGGGTTTACGAGCAGTACTTC.

For this clone: Other DNA sequences in the same sample also yield this CDR3. The gene calls are TRBV6-5 and TRBJ2-5; D is perhaps TRBD1 (5 bases). The CDR3 runs 13 residues. The ends were cut back, 6 bases at V and 5 bases at J, with 13 bases in the middle. Per the germline V gene, CDR1 is MNHEY and CDR2 is SVGAGI. The CDR3 region is CASSPVGAETQYF. DNA for the CDR3: TGTGCCAGCAGCCCCGTAGGGGCGGAGACCCAGTACTTC.

V and J are TRBV10-2 and TRBJ1-5; no definite D call. With 2 bases removed from V and 5 bases from J, the gap between germline ends came to 4 bases. Germline V gene sequence: CDR1 WSHSY, CDR2 SAAADI. CDR3 length: 12 residues. The CDR3 bases are TGCGCCAGCAGTGAGACTTATCAGCCCCAGCATTTT. It translates to CASSETYQPQHF.

The CDR3 protein is CASSRLQSTQYF. Here the CDR3 DNA reads TGCGCCAGCAGCCGACTGCAGAGTACGCAGTATTTT. The chain is built from TRBV5-1 and TRBJ2-3; D is undetermined. Germline CDR1 reads SGHRS; CDR2 reads YFSETQ. The ends were cut back, 4 bases at V and 8 bases at J, with 11 bases in the middle. The CDR3 has 12 amino acids.

This sequence joins TRBV19 and TRBJ1-5, with TRBD1 identical over 7 bases. V gave up 5 bases and J gave up 0 bases; unmatched junction bases: 10. The CDR3 contains 17 residues. Germline loops: CDR1 LNHDA, CDR2 SQIVND (reference sequence). The CDR3 DNA reads as TGTGCCAGTAGTCCAAGACACGGACAGGATAGCAATCAGCCCCAGCATTTT. It encodes CASSPRHGQDSNQPQHF.

CDR3 in DNA: TGTGCCAGCAGGAGGACAGTGGATAACTATGGCTACACCTTC. Its protein is CASRRTVDNYGYTF. The chain carries TRBV6-1 and TRBJ1-2; perhaps TRBD1 as D (6 bases). The CDR3 contains 14 residues. Germline lookup yields CDR1 MNHNS and CDR2 SASEGT. V lost 6 bases to trimming and J lost 1 base, with 12 bases between them.

The gene calls are TRBV30 and TRBJ2-7; 8 nucleotides line up with TRBD1. The CDR3 has 12 amino acids. The trim removed 4 bases at V and 2 bases at J, leaving 1 base unmatched. The germline gives CDR1 GTSNPN, CDR2 SVGIG (reference sequence). In DNA form, the CDR3 reads TGTGCCTGGACAGGGGGCACCTACGAGCAGTACTTC. Its protein product is CAWTGGTYEQYF. Based on the CDR3 plus reference TRBV30 and TRBJ2-7, the full variable domain is SQTIHQWPATLVQPVGSPLSLECTVEGTSNPNLYWYRQAAGRGLQLLFYSVGIGQISSEVPQNLSASRPQDRQFILSSKKLLLSDSGFYLCAWTGGTYEQYFGPGTRLTVT.

The J gene is TRBJ1-5, the V gene TRBV5-5, with D possibly TRBD1 on 5 matching bases. The germline V gene encodes CDR1 SGHKS and CDR2 YYEKEE (reference sequence). CDR3 size: 15 residues. The V gene lost 1 base and the J gene lost 1 base, with 9 bases spanning the gap. CDR3 sequence (DNA): TGTGCCAGCAGCTTGTCAGGGAAAAGCAATCAGCCCCAGCATTTT. It codes for CASSLSGKSNQPQHF.

The chain carries TRBV7-3 and TRBJ2-1; TRBD2 matches at 8 bases. Germline V gene sequence: CDR1 SGHTA, CDR2 FQGTGA. This CDR3 has 16 amino acids. The trim removed 4 bases at V and 0 bases at J, leaving 5 bases unmatched. CDR3 nucleotide sequence: TGTGCCAGCAGCTCAATAGCGGGACTCTCCTACAATGAGCAGTTCTTC. Protein: CASSSIAGLSYNEQFF.